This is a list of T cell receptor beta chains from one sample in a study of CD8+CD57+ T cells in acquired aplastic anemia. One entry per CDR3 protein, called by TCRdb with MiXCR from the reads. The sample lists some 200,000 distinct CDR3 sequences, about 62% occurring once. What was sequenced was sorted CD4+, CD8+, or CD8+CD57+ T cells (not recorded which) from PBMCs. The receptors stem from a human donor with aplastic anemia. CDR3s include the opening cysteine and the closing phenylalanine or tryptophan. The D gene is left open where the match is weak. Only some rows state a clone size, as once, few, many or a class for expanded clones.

CASSRSRIMETQYF | TGTGCCAGCAGCCGATCAAGGATAATGGAGACCCAGTACTTC | TRBJ2-5 | TRBV6-5 | NA | NA
CSASPQGSGRETQYF | TGCAGTGCTAGTCCCCAGGGTTCGGGGCGAGAGACCCAGTACTTC | TRBJ2-5 | TRBV20-1 | NA | NA
CASSEALGSTAFF | TGTGCCAGCAGTGAAGCGCTTGGGTCGACGGCTTTCTTT | TRBJ1-1 | TRBV2 | NA | few
CASARGLQETQYF | TGTGCCAGCGCAAGGGGGCTCCAAGAGACCCAGTACTTC | TRBJ2-5 | TRBV9 | TRBD1 | NA
CASSQGTDRQETQYF | TGCGCCAGCAGCCAAGGGACAGACCGCCAAGAGACCCAGTACTTC | TRBJ2-5 | TRBV4-3 | NA | NA
CASSLAGFYEQPQHF | TGTGCCAGCAGCTTGGCCGGGTTCTACGAGCAGCCCCAGCATTTT | TRBJ1-5 | TRBV7-9 | NA | NA
CASSEVSGGDEQYF | TGTGCCAGCAGTGAAGTCAGCGGGGGAGACGAGCAGTACTTC | TRBJ2-7 | TRBV2 | TRBD2 | NA
CASGTGLLIYGYTF | TGCGCCAGCGGAACGGGACTGCTGATTTATGGCTACACCTTC | TRBJ1-2 | TRBV5-1 | NA | NA
CASSVAPGGATDTQYF | TGTGCCAGCAGCGTAGCCCCAGGGGGCGCGACAGATACGCAGTATTTT | TRBJ2-3 | TRBV9 | TRBD1 | NA
CASTNSGRTGELFF | TGTGCCAGCACCAATAGCGGGCGCACCGGGGAGCTGTTTTTT | TRBJ2-2 | TRBV7-2 | TRBD2 | NA
CASSTTGLHGYTF | TGCGCCAGCAGTACGACAGGGTTGCATGGCTACACCTTC | TRBJ1-2 | TRBV10-2 | TRBD1 | few
CASSPALEGGELFF | TGTGCCAGCAGCCCCGCTCTAGAAGGGGGGGAGCTGTTTTTT | TRBJ2-2 | TRBV7-6 | NA | NA
CASSFGVKGYTF | TGTGCCAGCAGTTTCGGGGTGAAAGGCTACACCTTT | TRBJ1-2 | TRBV12-3/TRBV12-4 | NA | NA
CASTIWNEQFF | TGCGCCAGCACCATCTGGAATGAGCAGTTCTTC | TRBJ2-1 | TRBV10-2 | NA | NA
CASSFLPAGGRTDTQYF | TGTGCCAGCAGCTTTCTTCCAGCGGGAGGGCGCACAGATACGCAGTATTTT | TRBJ2-3 | TRBV7-2 | TRBD2 | few
CSAIGTGQETQYF | TGCAGTGCTATCGGGACGGGACAAGAGACCCAGTACTTC | TRBJ2-5 | TRBV20-1 | NA | NA
CASSPADRGWGEKLFF | TGTGCCAGCAGCCCCGCGGACAGGGGGTGGGGTGAAAAACTGTTTTTT | TRBJ1-4 | TRBV14 | TRBD1 | few
CASSLEAPGGTEAFF | TGTGCCAGCAGCTTAGAGGCACCCGGGGGCACTGAAGCTTTCTTT | TRBJ1-1 | TRBV7-2 | NA | NA
CASRPILAGVDEQYF | TGTGCCAGCAGGCCTATCCTAGCGGGAGTAGACGAGCAGTACTTC | TRBJ2-7 | TRBV4-2 | TRBD2 | NA
CATSSSRSGQGSGEKLFF | TGTGCCACCAGCAGCTCCAGGTCGGGACAGGGGTCTGGTGAAAAACTGTTTTTT | TRBJ1-4 | TRBV15 | TRBD1 | NA
CATSGGVSFSGVSTRCQPQHF | TGTGCCACCAGTGGAGGAGTGTCCTTTTCAGGGGTGTCGACTCGTTGTCAGCCCCAGCATTTT | TRBJ1-5 | TRBV24-1 | NA | NA
CASSSTGNGNTIYF | TGTGCCAGTAGTTCGACAGGAAATGGAAACACCATATATTTT | TRBJ1-3 | TRBV19 | NA | NA
CSVVSAGEAQYF | TGCAGCGTTGTTAGTGCGGGAGAGGCCCAGTACTTC | TRBJ2-5 | TRBV29-1 | TRBD2 | NA
CAIMGQTYGYTF | TGTGCCATCATGGGACAGACCTATGGCTACACCTTC | TRBJ1-2 | TRBV10-3 | TRBD1 | many
CATSRRGGGGNTIYF | TGTGCCACCAGCAGGCGGGGAGGGGGAGGAAACACCATATATTTT | TRBJ1-3 | TRBV15 | NA | NA
CASSLASFPSGQGSYTF | TGTGCCAGCAGCTTAGCCTCTTTCCCCTCGGGACAGGGAAGCTACACCTTC | TRBJ1-2 | TRBV7-2 | TRBD1 | NA
CASSRNLAGGVRDEQFF | TGCGCCAGCAGTCGTAACCTAGCGGGAGGGGTGAGGGATGAGCAGTTCTTC | TRBJ2-1 | TRBV5-1 | TRBD2 | once
CASSPRGTNTDTQYF | TGTGCCAGCAGCCCAAGGGGGACCAACACAGATACGCAGTATTTT | TRBJ2-3 | TRBV7-3 | NA | NA
CASSQVAGTDTQYF | TGTGCCAGCAGCCAAGTTGCCGGCACAGATACGCAGTATTTT | TRBJ2-3 | TRBV7-9 | NA | NA
CSVEDNRVNEQFF | TGCAGCGTTGAAGACAACAGGGTCAATGAGCAGTTCTTC | TRBJ2-1 | TRBV29-1 | NA | NA
CASSLTPFGQETQYF | TGTGCCAGCAGCCTAACCCCGTTTGGTCAAGAGACCCAGTACTTC | TRBJ2-5 | TRBV11-2 | NA | NA
CATSEDQAGSSYNEQFF | TGTGCCACCAGTGAGGATCAAGCGGGGAGCTCCTACAATGAGCAGTTCTTC | TRBJ2-1 | TRBV24-1 | TRBD2 | once
CASSTQGAYGYTF | TGTGCCAGCAGTACACAGGGGGCCTATGGCTACACCTTC | TRBJ1-2 | TRBV2 | TRBD1 | few
CSVEIAGGPETQYF | TGCAGCGTTGAAATAGCGGGAGGGCCGGAGACCCAGTACTTC | TRBJ2-5 | TRBV29-1 | TRBD2 | NA
CASSFSDSPLHF | TGTGCCAGCAGTTTCTCGGATTCACCCCTCCACTTT | TRBJ1-6 | TRBV12-3/TRBV12-4 | NA | NA
CASRENYEQYF | TGTGCCAGCAGGGAGAACTATGAGCAGTACTTC | TRBJ2-7 | TRBV15 | NA | NA
CATSGAGRGGELFF | TGTGCCACCAGTGGGGCAGGGAGAGGCGGGGAGCTGTTTTTT | TRBJ2-2 | TRBV24-1 | NA | NA
CASSGGTASYEQYF | TGTGCCAGCAGTGGGGGGACAGCCTCCTACGAGCAGTACTTC | TRBJ2-7 | TRBV25-1 | TRBD1 | NA
CSATGYGEQFF | TGCAGTGCGACGGGGTATGGTGAGCAGTTCTTC | TRBJ2-1 | TRBV20-1 | NA | NA
CARNSGRGRRNEQFF | TGTGCCAGAAATAGCGGGAGGGGTAGGAGAAATGAGCAGTTCTTC | TRBJ2-1 | TRBV19 | TRBD2 | few
CASGFWDTGFGDGYTF | TGTGCTAGTGGTTTCTGGGACACAGGATTTGGGGATGGCTACACCTTC | TRBJ1-2 | TRBV12-5 | NA | NA
CASSSAGELFF | TGTGCCAGCAGTTCCGCCGGGGAGCTGTTTTTT | TRBJ2-2 | TRBV6-2/TRBV6-3 | NA | few
CASSLNARSSEQYF | TGTGCCAGCAGCTTAAACGCTAGGTCCTCCGAGCAGTACTTC | TRBJ2-7 | TRBV5-4 | NA | NA
CASSLVGGSRGQETQYF | TGCGCCAGCAGCTTGGTAGGGGGGTCGAGAGGGCAAGAGACCCAGTACTTC | TRBJ2-5 | TRBV5-1 | NA | NA
CASSQDMSLSDTQYF | TGCGCCAGCAGCCAAGATATGTCCCTTTCTGACACGCAGTATTTT | TRBJ2-3 | TRBV4-1 | NA | NA